Shown below are 10 T cell receptor beta chains from a single sample sequenced in a study of cytomegalovirus exposure and HLA in healthy donors. The PCR had 60 Vbeta and 13 Jbeta primers. The method was immunoSEQ multiplex PCR; TCRdb's version includes in-frame clones alone and lacks a portion of them. The repertoire consists of about 140,000 clones, with almost 80% occurring once and the leading ten covering approximately 0.97%. The sample was PBMCs. These receptors originate from a man between 18 and 29 years old in good health and CMV-seronegative.

A few counts support this clone. This chain connects TRBV9 to TRBJ1-1; D not resolved. Germline lookup yields CDR1 SGDLS and CDR2 YYNGEE. Trimming removed 2 bases from V and 1 base from J, with 9 bases in between. The CDR3 runs to 14 residues. CDR3 coding DNA: TGTGCCAGCAGCGTGAGGCCGAAGAACACTGAAGCTTTCTTT. Residues: CASSVRPKNTEAFF.

The J gene is TRBJ2-7, the V gene TRBV5-4, with a possible D match to TRBD2 (5 bases). CDR1 and CDR2 from the germline V gene are SGHNT and YYREEE (reference sequence). The length of the CDR3 is 14 residues. Trimming left V 4 bases short and J 0 bases short, with 11 bases between. The DNA for the CDR3 is TGTGCCAGCAGCCCTGGACTGTTCTCCTACGAGCAGTACTTC. This sequence encodes CASSPGLFSYEQYF. Full variable domain (outside the CDR3, taken from reference TRBV5-4 and TRBJ2-7): ETGVTQSPTHLIKTRGQQVTLRCSSQSGHNTVSWYQQALGQGPQFIFQYYREEENGRGNFPPRFSGLQFPNYSSELNVNALELDDSALYLCASSPGLFSYEQYFGPGTRLTVT.

The chain is built from TRBV25-1 and TRBJ2-1, with 12 bases matching TRBD2. V shed 4 bases and J 5 bases; nucleotides not matched to a gene: 9. CDR1 and CDR2 (germline): MGHDK, SYGVNS. This CDR3 spans 17 amino acids. CDR3 in DNA: TGTGCCAGCAGTGCCACTAGCGGGGGGCTGTCTGACAATGAGCAGTTCTTC. Amino acid sequence: CASSATSGGLSDNEQFF. Full variable domain (rest looked up from reference TRBV25-1 and TRBJ2-1): EADIYQTPRYLVIGTGKKITLECSQTMGHDKMYWYQQDPGMELHLIHYSYGVNSTEKGDLSSESTVSRIRTEHFPLTLESARPSHTSQYLCASSATSGGLSDNEQFFGPGTRLTVL.

The rearrangement joins TRBV7-9 to TRBJ1-6, with 7 bases lining up with TRBD1. Germline trimming cut 4 bases from V and 8 bases from J; bases unmatched to any gene: 2. Germline CDR1 and CDR2: SEHNR and FQNEAQ (reference sequence). The CDR3 has 13 residues. CDR3 sequence (DNA): TGTGCCAGCAGCTCGACAGGGTATTCACCCCTCCACTTT. Translation: CASSSTGYSPLHF.

V and J are TRBV5-1 and TRBJ2-3; D possibly corresponds to TRBD1 (5 bases). V gave up 4 bases and J gave up 4 bases, with 10 bases separating them. The CDR3 is made up of 13 amino acids. Germline-derived CDR1 and CDR2 are SGHRS and YFSETQ. The CDR3 reads CASSIDRADTQYF. The DNA for the CDR3 is TGCGCCAGCAGCATCGACAGAGCAGATACGCAGTATTTT.

The rearrangement links TRBV19 to TRBJ1-1; D unresolved. Looked up from germline, CDR1 is LNHDA and CDR2 is SQIVND (reference sequence). The CDR3 loop spans 12 amino acids. V was pared by 10 bases and J by 8 bases, with 17 bases between. The CDR3 DNA reads as TGTGCCATCGTTGACGGTCTCGGGGAAGCTTTCTTT. Its protein product is CAIVDGLGEAFF.

The gene calls are TRBV7-9 and TRBJ1-1; D ambiguous. The V gene's germline CDR1 is SEHNR and CDR2 FQNEAQ (reference sequence). Trimming left V 2 bases short and J 0 bases short, with 10 bases between. The CDR3 is 15 residues long. As DNA, the CDR3 is TGTGCCAGCAGCTTAAATGTACTTCTGAACACTGAAGCTTTCTTT. Protein: CASSLNVLLNTEAFF.

This sequence joins TRBV11-1 and TRBJ2-4, with 13 bases aligning to TRBD2. This CDR3 is built from 15 residues. J gave up 5 bases and V 3 bases, and 1 base lay outside the gene matches. Germline assignment: CDR1 SGHAT and CDR2 FQDESV (reference sequence). The CDR3 sequence: CASSFGLAGENIQYF. Here the CDR3 DNA reads TGTGCCAGCAGCTTTGGACTAGCGGGGGAAAACATTCAGTACTTC.

The chain recombines TRBV7-2 with TRBJ2-5; 9 bases match TRBD1. The V gene's germline CDR1 is SGHTA and CDR2 FQGNSA. The CDR3 runs to 16 residues. Unmatched junction bases numbered 7, after V lost 1 base and J lost 4 bases. CDR3 protein: CASSLVGTGIRETQYF. In DNA form, the CDR3 reads TGTGCCAGCAGCTTAGTTGGGACAGGGATTCGAGAGACCCAGTACTTC. Filled out from reference TRBV7-2 and TRBJ2-5, the complete variable domain reads GAGVSQSPSNKVTEKGKDVELRCDPISGHTALYWYRQSLGQGLEFLIYFQGNSAPDKSGLPSDRFSAERTGGSVSTLTIQRTQQEDSAVYLCASSLVGTGIRETQYFGPGTRLLVL.

V gene TRBV19 combines with J gene TRBJ2-7; D remains ambiguous. The CDR3 length is 11 residues. V lost 4 bases and J lost 4, with 5 bases in between. Germline V CDR1 and CDR2: LNHDA, SQIVND (reference sequence). CDR3 sequence: CASSSAYEQYF. The CDR3 DNA reads TGTGCCAGTAGTAGTGCGTACGAGCAGTACTTC.